These 8 T cell receptor beta chains came from one sample sequenced in a study of beta chain features in type 1 diabetes. cDNA synthesis used the whole RNA isolate, giving expressed TCRB sequences. Only in-frame clones appear in the TCRdb table, and some are missing; sequencing was by immunoSEQ multiplex PCR. The data contain around 250,000 clones, around a quarter of them singletons. Sequencing was done on a sample of central memory CD4+ T cells from blood. The source is a man younger than 40 in good health.

J is TRBJ2-5 and V is TRBV7-7; TRBD1 aligns across 7 bases. Trimming removed 3 bases from V and 5 bases from J; junction bases left unmatched: 6. The CDR3 is 14 residues long. Germline assignment: CDR1 SSHAT and CDR2 FNYEAQ (reference sequence). CDR3 in amino acids: CASSFGQAGETQYF. The DNA for the CDR3 is TGTGCCAGCAGCTTCGGACAGGCCGGGGAGACCCAGTACTTC.

This clone occurred many times. The chain uses TRBV5-4 and TRBJ2-1; maybe TRBD2 (5 bases). This CDR3 spans 15 amino acids. V was cut by 0 bases and J by 3 bases, with 10 bases left in between. CDR1 and CDR2 (germline): SGHNT, YYREEE (reference sequence). The CDR3 reads CASSLEAVNYNEQFF. Written as DNA, the CDR3 is TGTGCCAGCAGCTTGGAAGCGGTGAACTACAATGAGCAGTTCTTC.

The J gene is TRBJ2-3, the V gene TRBV28, with TRBD2 matching 8 bases. The CDR3 is 19 amino acids. The J segment lost 3 bases and the V segment lost 3 bases, leaving 17 bases of the junction unmatched. CDR1 is MDHEN, CDR2 SYDVKM, per germline. CDR3: CASSFNKALSGSSTDTQYF. CDR3 bases: TGTGCCAGCAGTTTTAATAAGGCGTTGAGCGGGAGTTCGACAGATACGCAGTATTTT.

The chain uses TRBV30 and TRBJ2-4; TRBD2 might be the D (6 bases). There are 11 residues in the CDR3. Trimming shortened V by 5 bases and J by 8 bases, and 10 bases separated the two germline ends. CDR1 and CDR2 (germline): GTSNPN, SVGIG (reference sequence). CDR3 in amino acids: CAWEGGDIQYF. The CDR3, as DNA: TGTGCCTGGGAAGGAGGGGACATTCAGTACTTC.

This clone has at least ten counts. The CDR3 region has the DNA TGTGCCAGCAGTTATAGCGGGAGCTCCTACGAGCAGTACTTC. Translated, it gives CASSYSGSSYEQYF. The genes are TRBV2 and TRBJ2-7, with 9 nucleotides matching TRBD2. From germline, CDR1 is SNHLY and CDR2 FYNNEI. The length of the CDR3 is 14 residues. Unmatched junction bases numbered 2, after V lost 5 bases and J lost 0 bases.

Only a few counts were recorded for this clone. The V gene is TRBV7-2, the J gene TRBJ2-5, with D unresolved. In germline, CDR1 is SGHTA, CDR2 FQGNSA. Trimming cost V 5 bases and J 5 bases, with 9 bases left between them. CDR3 length: 12 amino acids. CDR3 nucleotides: TGTGCCAGCAGCCGACTTACGGAGACCCAGTACTTC. Translation: CASSRLTETQYF.

The chain is built from TRBV4-1 and TRBJ1-1, with a weak D call TRBD1 (6 bases). This CDR3 contains 14 residues. Germline V lookup: CDR1 MGHRA, CDR2 YSYEKL. The germline V and J ends were trimmed by 1 base and 3 bases, with 9 bases remaining between them. The CDR3 DNA reads as TGCGCCAGCAGCCAAGGCCGACAGGACACTGAAGCTTTCTTT. Protein product: CASSQGRQDTEAFF.

Notes on this clone: This clone may be a read error of a much larger clone one base away. This rearrangement joins TRBV10-3 to TRBJ2-5; weak D call: TRBD2 (7 bases). This CDR3 comprises 16 residues. The V gene's germline CDR1 is ENHRY and CDR2 SYGVKD. Here the CDR3 reads CAVSASFGRGKETQYF. For the CDR3, the DNA is TGTGCCGTCAGTGCCTCTTTTGGGAGGGGGAAAGAGACCCAGTACTTC.